A selection of T cell receptor beta chains follows, all from one sample in a study of CD8 T cells in Susac syndrome. TCRdb reprocessed the immunoSEQ multiplex PCR reads with MiXCR, giving one entry per CDR3 protein. The table shows over 150,000 distinct CDR3 sequences, with about 96% occurring only once. The sequenced sample was CD4+ T cells from PBMCs. Source of these receptors: a human donor with multiple sclerosis. Each CDR3 is given with its conserved first and last residue. The D gene is left open where the match is weak. Only part of the rows carry a size: once, few, many, or a class if the clone is expanded.

TRBV27	-	-	TRBJ2-1	13	CASSSTLYNEQFF	TGTGCCAGCAGTTCAACCCTATACAATGAGCAGTTCTTC
TRBV19	-	TRBD1	TRBJ1-2	14	CASRTGTANYGYTF	TGTGCCAGTAGGACCGGGACAGCTAACTATGGCTACACCTTC
TRBV20-1	once	-	TRBJ1-2	11	CSASKIYGYTF	TGCAGTGCTAGTAAAATCTATGGCTACACCTTC
TRBV20-1	-	-	TRBJ1-2	13	CSASNLEGHGYTF	TGCAGTGCTAGTAACCTTGAGGGTCATGGCTACACCTTC
TRBV20-1	once	-	TRBJ1-2	12	CSAPDPNYGYTF	TGCAGTGCGCCAGATCCCAACTATGGCTACACCTTC
TRBV30	-	TRBD2	TRBJ2-1	14	CAWSVGLADNEQFF	TGTGCCTGGAGTGTAGGACTAGCAGACAATGAGCAGTTCTTC
TRBV29-1	-	-	TRBJ2-7	12	CSVEGLSYEQYF	TGCAGCGTTGAAGGTCTCTCCTACGAGCAGTACTTC
TRBV12-3/TRBV12-4	-	-	TRBJ2-4	16	CASTRQGLLAKNIQYF	TGTGCCAGCACCCGACAGGGACTTTTAGCCAAAAACATTCAGTACTTC
TRBV12-5	-	-	TRBJ2-6	17	CASGLTASSSGANVLTF	TGTGCTAGTGGTTTGACAGCCTCTAGCTCTGGGGCCAACGTCCTGACTTTC
TRBV3-1	-	TRBD1	TRBJ1-5	14	CASSPGTGGQPQHF	TGTGCCAGCAGCCCCGGGACAGGGGGTCAGCCCCAGCATTTT
TRBV5-1	-	-	TRBJ2-7	15	CASSYTGTISYEQYF	TGCGCCAGCAGCTACACCGGGACAATCTCCTACGAGCAGTACTTC
TRBV12-3/TRBV12-4	once	-	TRBJ1-1	15	CASSYRAGMNTEAFF	TGTGCCAGCAGTTATAGGGCAGGGATGAACACTGAAGCTTTCTTT
TRBV12-3/TRBV12-4	-	-	TRBJ2-2	14	CASRDSENTGELFF	TGTGCCAGCCGCGATTCAGAAAACACCGGGGAGCTGTTTTTT
TRBV6-5	-	-	TRBJ2-3	12	CASSYNADTQYF	TGTGCCAGCAGTTACAATGCAGATACGCAGTATTTT
TRBV3-1	-	-	TRBJ1-2	13	CASSQQRLYGYTF	TGTGCCAGCAGCCAACAACGGTTATATGGCTACACCTTC
TRBV20-1	-	TRBD1	TRBJ1-2	13	CSAFRDRANGYTF	TGCAGTGCGTTCCGGGACAGGGCCAACGGCTACACCTTC
TRBV12-3/TRBV12-4	-	-	TRBJ2-7	15	CASSIASTMVDEQYF	TGTGCCAGCAGTATAGCCTCGACAATGGTCGACGAGCAGTACTTC
TRBV9	-	TRBD1	TRBJ1-5	15	CASGTGGSWTQPQHF	TGTGCCTCCGGGACAGGGGGATCGTGGACTCAGCCCCAGCATTTT
TRBV2	-	-	TRBJ1-2	12	CASILRGLGYTF	TGTGCCAGCATTTTGAGAGGGTTAGGCTACACCTTC
TRBV30	-	-	TRBJ1-2	13	CAWSVLEVVGYTF	TGTGCCTGGAGTGTCTTAGAAGTGGTCGGCTACACCTTC
TRBV20-1	-	TRBD1	TRBJ2-1	16	CSARDLRDRDFNEQFF	TGCAGTGCTAGAGATCTCAGGGACAGGGACTTCAATGAGCAGTTCTTC
TRBV20-1	-	TRBD2	TRBJ2-5	16	CSARPPQRGLQETQYF	TGCAGTGCTAGACCCCCCCAGCGGGGACTTCAAGAGACCCAGTACTTC
TRBV7-9	-	-	TRBJ2-5	14	CASSPRNPPETQYF	TGTGCCAGCAGCCCCCGAAATCCCCCGGAGACCCAGTACTTC
TRBV7-9	-	-	TRBJ1-2	13	CASSFGVDYGYTF	TGTGCCAGCAGCTTTGGGGTCGACTATGGCTACACCTTC
TRBV2	-	TRBD2	TRBJ2-1	14	CASRAGEGANEQFF	TGTGCCAGCAGAGCGGGAGAAGGGGCCAATGAGCAGTTCTTC
TRBV5-1	-	TRBD1	TRBJ1-1	15	CASSSQTGVTTEAFF	TGCGCCAGCAGCTCACAGACAGGGGTGACCACTGAAGCTTTCTTT
TRBV20-1	-	-	TRBJ1-2	14	CSASLALSGHGYTF	TGCAGTGCTAGTCTCGCCTTATCGGGGCATGGCTACACCTTC
TRBV11-1	-	-	TRBJ2-5	14	CASSLRGVAETQYF	TGTGCCAGCAGCTTACGAGGGGTGGCGGAGACCCAGTACTTC
TRBV20-1	-	TRBD2	TRBJ2-1	15	CSARGLAGVANEQFF	TGCAGTGCTAGAGGACTAGCGGGAGTAGCAAATGAGCAGTTCTTC
TRBV24-1	-	-	TRBJ1-2	11	CATSDFDGYTF	TGTGCCACCAGTGATTTCGATGGCTACACCTTC
TRBV20-1	-	-	TRBJ2-5	11	CSATPKETQYF	TGCAGTGCTACCCCAAAGGAAACGCAGTACTTC
TRBV3-1	-	-	TRBJ2-4	15	CASSQVLGSKNIQYF	TGTGCCAGCAGCCAAGTTTTAGGGTCCAAAAACATTCAGTACTTC
TRBV20-1	-	-	TRBJ2-7	11	CSARERYEQYF	TGCAGTGCTAGAGAACGCTACGAGCAGTACTTC
TRBV4-1	-	-	TRBJ2-2	15	CASSRGQLSTGELFF	TGCGCCAGCAGCCGGGGACAACTTTCCACCGGGGAGCTGTTTTTT
TRBV10-3	-	TRBD1	TRBJ2-5	13	CAIRVTGEETQYF	TGTGCCATCAGGGTGACAGGGGAAGAGACCCAGTACTTC
TRBV20-1	-	-	TRBJ1-1	15	CSARGGAGGGKAAFF	TGCAGTGCTAGAGGAGGGGCAGGCGGGGGTAAGGCAGCTTTCTTT
TRBV20-1	-	TRBD2	TRBJ2-3	16	CSATAGLAGITDTQYF	TGCAGTGCTACCGCTGGGCTAGCGGGAATCACAGATACGCAGTATTTT
TRBV29-1	-	-	TRBJ1-1	13	CSVEQGGTTEAFF	TGCAGCGTTGAACAGGGAGGGACCACTGAAGCTTTCTTT
TRBV18	-	TRBD2	TRBJ2-1	16	CASSPPGLAGHNEQFF	TGTGCCAGCTCACCACCGGGACTAGCGGGTCACAATGAGCAGTTCTTC
TRBV2	-	-	TRBJ1-4	12	CASSESYLKLFF	TGTGCCAGCAGTGAATCCTACCTCAAACTGTTTTTT
TRBV7-2	-	-	TRBJ1-5	19	CASSPSGVAGVYSNQPQHF	TGTGCCAGCAGCCCCTCGGGGGTCGCGGGTGTGTATAGCAATCAGCCCCAGCATTTT
TRBV20-1	-	TRBD1	TRBJ1-5	14	CSASHTGGGQPQHF	TGCAGTGCTAGTCATACAGGGGGCGGTCAGCCCCAGCATTTT